This TCR beta chain is from a study of technical replicates of blood from several donors. The table came from immunoSEQ multiplex PCR; TCRdb's copy has only in-frame clones and leaves some out. The sample has roughly 62,000 clones; just under 90% are singletons. Sequenced: PBMCs. This sequence was found in a human donor in good health. Some clones in this sample may be carry-over from other donors' samples.

CDR3 in amino acids: CASSLMGSGPQETQYF. CDR3 nucleotide sequence: TGTGCCAGCAGCTTAATGGGCTCTGGTCCTCAAGAGACCCAGTACTTC. V usage is TRBV11-2 and J usage is TRBJ2-5; D ambiguous. CDR1 SGHAT and CDR2 FQNNGV come from the germline V gene. Trimming pared 2 bases from V and 2 bases from J, leaving 15 bases between. This CDR3 has 16 amino acids.